This TCR beta chain was sequenced for a study of T cell responses to AZD1222 COVID-19 vaccine. Notes on the study in general: Researchers report vaccine-associated CD4 TCRs spanning spike, with dominance at 160-218 and 743-854. Increased Spike-specific TCR breadth and depth were observed after two AZD1222 doses. Scientists sampled the repertoires only once the peak T cell response had passed. The reported proportion of spike-specific TCRs targeting unmutated variant regions was nearly half.

Sequencing was performed with immunoSEQ multiplex PCR; in TCRdb, only in-frame clones are kept and a portion is missing. Of 95,000 to 150,000 clones listed, around 92% are singletons. V was cut by 3 bases and J by 0 bases, with 8 bases left in between. Germline V lookup: CDR1 SNHLY, CDR2 FYNNEI. The CDR3 contains 14 residues. Details on this clone: Its antigen is as yet unknown.

The chain has TRBV2 and TRBJ2-5; perhaps TRBD1 as D (5 bases). The specimen comprised peripheral blood, sampled on day 0 of AZD1222 vaccination. The clonotype originates from an adult in good health. CDR3 sequence reads: CASSEDTYQETQYF. For the CDR3, the DNA is TGTGCCAGCAGTGAGGACACCTACCAAGAGACCCAGTACTTC.